Following are 22 T cell receptor beta chains from one sample sequenced in a study of blood T cell repertoires in COVID-19. Generated by immunoSEQ multiplex PCR, the TCRdb table keeps only in-frame clones and is missing some. The data hold some 70,000 clones, with around 90% observed a single time. The source material was peripheral blood. The receptors were gathered from a human donor with active COVID-19. The donor label of this sample is uncertain.

This rearrangement joins TRBV18 to TRBJ1-5, with D tentatively TRBD1 (5 bases). The CDR3 extends over 15 amino acids. Trimming removed 3 bases at V and 7 bases at J, with 16 bases between. The germline CDR1 and CDR2 sequences are KGHSH and LQKENI. CDR3 sequence: CASSPDTLSTQPQHF. As DNA, the CDR3 is TGTGCCAGCTCACCGGACACGTTATCAACCCAGCCCCAGCATTTT.

The sample holds one count of this clone. The chain has TRBV5-1 and TRBJ2-3, with a possible D match to TRBD1 (8 bases). Trimming removed 4 bases from V and 4 bases from J, with 13 bases in between. The CDR3 has 14 amino acids. Germline CDR1 and CDR2: SGHRS and YFSETQ. The CDR3 coding sequence is TGCGCCAGCAGCGGAGCGGGACAGGCAGATACGCAGTATTTT. Its protein is CASSGAGQADTQYF.

This rearrangement joins TRBV7-9 to TRBJ2-4, with TRBD1 identical over 8 bases. In germline, CDR1 is SEHNR, CDR2 FQNEAQ (reference sequence). There are 16 residues in the CDR3. After removal of 5 bases from V and 6 bases from J, the junction contained 12 bases not matched to a gene. CDR3 in amino acids: CASSPDLGQGINIQYF. DNA of the CDR3: TGTGCCAGCAGCCCAGACCTTGGACAGGGAATAAACATTCAGTACTTC.

The V and J genes are TRBV6-5 and TRBJ2-1; 8 bases align to TRBD1. With V trimmed by 0 bases and J by 15 bases, 13 bases remained unmatched. Germline V gene lookup returns CDR1 MNHEY and CDR2 SVGAGI. There are 15 residues in the CDR3. Written as DNA, the CDR3 is TGTGCCAGCAGTTACTCGGTCTTGGCAGGGGGCGACCGGTTCTTC. Encoded protein: CASSYSVLAGGDRFF.

The rearrangement links TRBV11-2 to TRBJ1-1; D is possibly TRBD1 (5 bases). The CDR3 extends over 15 amino acids. Germline values: CDR1 SGHAT, CDR2 FQNNGV. V lost 5 bases, J lost 1 base, and 14 bases lay in between. In DNA, the CDR3 is TGTGCCAGCAGCCGTAATCGCGGGGGGAACACTGAAGCTTTCTTT. Translation: CASSRNRGGNTEAFF.

Here the CDR3 reads CASSPPQGAPYQPQHF. The CDR3 DNA is TGTGCCAGCTCACCACCGCAGGGGGCGCCTTATCAGCCCCAGCATTTT. The V gene is TRBV18, the J gene TRBJ1-5, with 8 bases lining up with TRBD1. There are 16 residues in the CDR3. Trimming took 0 bases from V and 5 from J; bases not matched to a gene: 6. Germline-derived CDR1 and CDR2 are KGHSH and LQKENI. Variable domain in full (rest from reference TRBV18 and TRBJ1-5): NAGVMQNPRHLVRRRGQEARLRCSPMKGHSHVYWYRQLPEEGLKFMVYLQKENIIDESGMPKERFSAEFPKEGPSILRIQQVVRGDSAAYFCASSPPQGAPYQPQHFGDGTRLSIL.

V and J are TRBV6-5 and TRBJ2-7; no clear D. There are 14 residues in the CDR3. Per germline, CDR1 MNHEY and CDR2 SVGAGI. Trimming took 0 bases from V and 2 from J, leaving 8 bases between them. This chain's CDR3 is CASSYSLPPYEQYF. The CDR3, as DNA: TGTGCCAGCAGTTACTCCCTACCCCCCTACGAGCAGTACTTC.

The chain has TRBV3-1 (or the pseudogene TRBV3-2) and TRBJ1-3; D is undetermined. Germline V lookup: CDR1 LGHDT, CDR2 YNNKEL (reference sequence). Trimming removed 1 base from V and 4 bases from J, with 5 bases in between. This CDR3 has 13 residues. CDR3 loop: CASSQGEGNTIYF. DNA for the CDR3: TGTGCCAGCAGCCAAGGGGAGGGAAACACCATATATTTT.

J is TRBJ2-7 and V is TRBV2; D is perhaps TRBD2 (6 bases). Germline values: CDR1 SNHLY, CDR2 FYNNEI. V shed 6 bases and J shed 3 bases, with 12 bases lying between them. This CDR3 comprises 13 residues. The CDR3 nucleotides read TGTGCCAGCAGGAGGGACTCCTTCTACGAGCAGTACTTC. Protein product: CASRRDSFYEQYF.

The chain has TRBV10-3 and TRBJ2-7; D is unresolved. Germline V lookup: CDR1 ENHRY, CDR2 SYGVKD. This CDR3 has 14 residues. The V gene lost 2 bases and the J gene lost 4 bases, with 12 bases spanning the gap. CDR3 DNA: TGTGCCATCAGTGAGCGACCCGACACTTACGAGCAGTACTTC. Protein sequence: CAISERPDTYEQYF.

V is TRBV12-3 or TRBV12-4 and J is TRBJ1-1; possible D gene TRBD1, 6 bases. V dropped 4 bases and J dropped 4 bases, with 10 bases sitting between them. The CDR3 has 13 residues. Here the CDR3 DNA reads TGTGCCAGCAGTTACCAGGGGACCACTGAAGCTTTCTTT. Protein sequence: CASSYQGTTEAFF.

The chain couples TRBV7-2 to TRBJ2-1, with TRBD1 matching over 9 bases. The CDR3 runs to 15 residues. With 5 bases clipped from V and 4 bases from J, the junction kept 6 bases outside the gene matches. CDR1 and CDR2 (germline): SGHTA, FQGNSA. In DNA, the CDR3 is TGTGCCAGCAGCGCGGACAGGGGAGAGTACAATGAGCAGTTCTTC. Translating it yields CASSADRGEYNEQFF.

V and J are TRBV11-3 and TRBJ2-5; D possibly corresponds to TRBD1 (6 bases). The V gene lost 6 bases and the J gene lost 8 bases, with 16 bases spanning the gap. Germline lookup yields CDR1 SGHNT and CDR2 YENEEA. This CDR3 is built from 13 residues. CDR3 in DNA: TGTGCCAGCAGGCTCAGGGGCAGACAAACCCAGTACTTC. Protein product: CASRLRGRQTQYF.

This clone was seen a few times. The chain uses TRBV5-4 and TRBJ2-1; perhaps TRBD2 as D (6 bases). The V gene's germline CDR1 is SGHNT and CDR2 YYREEE (reference sequence). V was pared by 0 bases and J by 6 bases, with 13 bases between. The CDR3 consists of 15 residues. This chain's CDR3 is CASSLVAGPLNEQFF. The CDR3 DNA sequence: TGTGCCAGCAGCTTGGTGGCGGGACCCCTCAATGAGCAGTTCTTC.

The chain is built from TRBV7-9 and TRBJ2-5, with D possibly TRBD1 on 6 matching bases. This CDR3 contains 14 residues. CDR1 is SEHNR, CDR2 FQNEAQ, per germline (reference sequence). V dropped 5 bases and J dropped 5 bases, with 15 bases sitting between them. The CDR3 is CASSLRAQGETQYF. CDR3 DNA sequence: TGTGCCAGCAGCCTCCGGGCCCAGGGGGAGACCCAGTACTTC.

The rearrangement joins TRBV11-3 to TRBJ2-3, with TRBD1 matching over 9 bases. The J segment lost 2 bases and the V segment lost 3 bases, leaving 6 bases of the junction unmatched. The CDR3 is 16 residues long. Germline CDR1 and CDR2: SGHNT and YENEEA. The CDR3 reads CASSLARTGDTDTQYF. The CDR3 nucleotides read TGTGCCAGCAGCTTGGCAAGGACAGGGGACACAGATACGCAGTATTTT.

The chain uses TRBV25-1 and TRBJ2-5, with D maybe TRBD2 (6 bases). The V end was cut by 4 bases, the J end by 10 bases, with 16 bases between. CDR1 and CDR2 from the germline V gene are MGHDK and SYGVNS. CDR3 size: 13 residues. The CDR3 bases are TGTGCCAGCAGTGCACCGCTCGGCGGGGACCAGTACTTC. Translation: CASSAPLGGDQYF.

This rearrangement joins TRBV5-4 to TRBJ1-4; 8 nucleotides match TRBD1. Trimming at V came to 0 bases and at J to 8 bases, leaving 3 bases not matched to a gene. Germline V gene sequence: CDR1 SGHNT, CDR2 YYREEE (reference sequence). The CDR3 contains 14 residues. The CDR3 nucleotides are TGTGCCAGCAGCTTGGGTCAGGGGGCCGAAAAACTGTTTTTT. Translation: CASSLGQGAEKLFF. The full variable domain, completed using reference TRBV5-4 and TRBJ1-4, is ETGVTQSPTHLIKTRGQQVTLRCSSQSGHNTVSWYQQALGQGPQFIFQYYREEENGRGNFPPRFSGLQFPNYSSELNVNALELDDSALYLCASSLGQGAEKLFFGSGTQLSVL.

V gene TRBV5-5 combines with J gene TRBJ2-7; 9 bases are shared with TRBD1. This CDR3 spans 15 amino acids. V shed 4 bases, J shed 1 base, and the junction held 6 bases outside the gene matches. Germline values: CDR1 SGHKS, CDR2 YYEKEE (reference sequence). The CDR3: CASSPGQGFSYEQYF. CDR3 bases: TGTGCCAGCAGCCCCGGACAGGGGTTTTCCTACGAGCAGTACTTC.

J is TRBJ2-5 and V is TRBV6-2 or TRBV6-3, with TRBD2 matching 7 bases. V was clipped by 5 bases and J by 1 base; unmatched bases: 4. This CDR3 contains 14 residues. Germline CDR1 MNHEY, CDR2 SVGEGT. CDR3 amino acids: CASSQLAIQETQYF. CDR3 DNA sequence: TGTGCCAGCAGTCAACTAGCGATCCAAGAGACCCAGTACTTC.

Written as DNA, the CDR3 is TGTGCCAGCAGCCTGGATAACATCGACTCTGGAAACACCATATATTTT. Translating gives CASSLDNIDSGNTIYF. The chain employs TRBV5-4 and TRBJ1-3; D gene unclear. The ends were cut back, 4 bases at V and 0 bases at J, with 14 bases in the middle. Germline CDR1 is SGHNT and CDR2 is YYREEE (reference sequence). The CDR3 spans 16 residues.

The genes are TRBV24-1 and TRBJ1-4; possibly TRBD1 for D (6 bases). CDR1 and CDR2 (germline): KGHDR, SFDVKD. Trimming pared 9 bases from V and 4 bases from J, leaving 11 bases between. CDR3 length: 13 amino acids. CDR3 DNA sequence: TGTGCCACCTCTGACAGGAATAATGAAAAACTGTTTTTT. Translated: CATSDRNNEKLFF.